This T cell receptor (beta chain) was identified in a study of blood T cell repertoires in COVID-19. Study background: The samples span acute and convalescent COVID-19 from the United States, Italy and Spain. Sources were T cells, B-cell-depleted T cells, or PBMCs; the material itself was cDNA or gDNA.

In the authors' methods: Amplified reference gene primers provided the basis for estimating nucleated cell counts. Sequencing used immunoSEQ multiplex PCR; TCRdb keeps in-frame clones, though not all of them. The V and J calls and clone size come from that table; D and trimming were worked out from the DNA. The table lists under 300,000 clones, 86% of them singletons. The CDR3 is 15 amino acids. V shed 2 bases, J shed 1 base, and the junction held 4 bases outside the gene matches. CDR1 SGHRS and CDR2 YFSETQ come from the germline V gene. The TCR sequence derives from a man aged 18 to 30 with active or convalescent COVID-19. This rearrangement joins TRBV5-1 to TRBJ2-7; 9 bases agree with TRBD2. The material sequenced was peripheral blood. CDR3 sequence: CASSLGSGGSYEQYF. The CDR3, as DNA: TGCGCCAGCAGCTTAGGTAGCGGGGGTTCCTACGAGCAGTACTTC.